A selection of T cell receptor beta chains follows, all from one sample in a study of blood T cell repertoires in COVID-19. TCRdb keeps only in-frame clones here, not all; method: immunoSEQ multiplex PCR. In the table there are about 400,000 clones, around 87% of which are singletons. Input material: PBMCs or T cells enriched from blood (not recorded which). The receptors stem from a woman between 50 and 59 years old who had recovered from COVID-19. The CDR3 runs from the conserved cysteine through the conserved F or W. A D gene is named only where the DNA matches it firmly. The size field is filled for only some rows; it gives once, few, many or a size class.

clone size: NA
J gene: TRBJ1-1
V gene: TRBV28
D gene: TRBD1
CDR3 protein: CASGSGTGENTEAFF
CDR3 DNA: TGTGCCAGCGGATCCGGGACAGGGGAGAACACTGAAGCTTTCTTT

clone size: NA
J gene: TRBJ1-2
V gene: TRBV19
D gene: NA
CDR3 protein: CASSPRQGHYYGYTF
CDR3 DNA: TGTGCCAGTAGTCCTCGCCAGGGGCACTACTATGGCTACACCTTC

clone size: few
J gene: TRBJ1-1
V gene: TRBV27
D gene: NA
CDR3 protein: CASSPLGAEAFF
CDR3 DNA: TGTGCCAGCAGTCCCTTGGGCGCTGAAGCTTTCTTT

clone size: NA
J gene: TRBJ1-1
V gene: TRBV3-1/TRBV3-2
D gene: TRBD1
CDR3 protein: CASSRGSGGRELNTEAFF
CDR3 DNA: TGTGCCAGCAGCCGGGGGTCAGGGGGGCGCGAATTGAACACTGAAGCTTTCTTT

clone size: NA
J gene: TRBJ1-2
V gene: TRBV3-1/TRBV3-2
D gene: NA
CDR3 protein: CASSQTETGTYGYTF
CDR3 DNA: TGTGCCAGCAGCCAGACAGAAACAGGTACCTATGGCTACACCTTC

clone size: once
J gene: TRBJ2-7
V gene: TRBV10-3
D gene: TRBD2
CDR3 protein: CATGAGVSYEQYF
CDR3 DNA: TGTGCCACCGGCGCGGGGGTCTCCTACGAGCAGTACTTC

clone size: NA
J gene: TRBJ2-7
V gene: TRBV19
D gene: TRBD1
CDR3 protein: CASSPPDRDLYEQYF
CDR3 DNA: TGTGCCAGTAGTCCCCCGGACAGGGATTTATACGAGCAGTACTTC

clone size: NA
J gene: TRBJ1-3
V gene: TRBV7-9
D gene: NA
CDR3 protein: CASSLGGDTIYF
CDR3 DNA: TGTGCCAGCAGCTTGGGGGGAGACACCATATATTTT

clone size: NA
J gene: TRBJ1-2
V gene: TRBV7-2
D gene: NA
CDR3 protein: CASSLGRQGGYTF
CDR3 DNA: TGTGCCAGCAGCTTAGGCCGACAAGGAGGCTACACCTTC

clone size: NA
J gene: TRBJ2-7
V gene: TRBV5-1
D gene: NA
CDR3 protein: CASSRDTTYEQYF
CDR3 DNA: TGCGCCAGCAGCCGGGACACGACCTACGAGCAGTACTTC

clone size: NA
J gene: TRBJ1-2
V gene: TRBV29-1
D gene: TRBD1
CDR3 protein: CSVVLDRELFGYTF
CDR3 DNA: TGCAGCGTTGTTTTGGACAGGGAATTATTTGGCTACACCTTC

clone size: NA
J gene: TRBJ2-3
V gene: TRBV6-4
D gene: NA
CDR3 protein: CASSERAGYTDTQYF
CDR3 DNA: TGTGCCAGCAGTGAAAGGGCAGGGTACACAGATACGCAGTATTTT

clone size: NA
J gene: TRBJ1-3
V gene: TRBV7-2
D gene: NA
CDR3 protein: CASSVSQGNTIYF
CDR3 DNA: TGTGCCAGCAGCGTATCACAGGGAAACACCATATATTTT

clone size: NA
J gene: TRBJ2-7
V gene: TRBV2
D gene: NA
CDR3 protein: CASNRERDYEQYF
CDR3 DNA: TGTGCCAGTAACCGGGAACGCGACTACGAGCAGTACTTC

clone size: NA
J gene: TRBJ2-1
V gene: TRBV19
D gene: TRBD2
CDR3 protein: CASSIPGLEINEQFF
CDR3 DNA: TGTGCCAGTAGTATCCCGGGACTAGAAATTAATGAGCAGTTCTTC

clone size: NA
J gene: TRBJ2-5
V gene: TRBV4-1
D gene: TRBD2
CDR3 protein: CASSQEGSGGRRETQYF
CDR3 DNA: TGCGCCAGCAGCCAAGAAGGGAGCGGGGGAAGGCGAGAGACCCAGTACTTC

clone size: NA
J gene: TRBJ2-1
V gene: TRBV29-1
D gene: TRBD2
CDR3 protein: CSVETSGGPLNEQFF
CDR3 DNA: TGCAGCGTTGAAACGAGCGGGGGGCCTCTCAATGAGCAGTTCTTC

clone size: NA
J gene: TRBJ1-6
V gene: TRBV5-6
D gene: NA
CDR3 protein: CASSSEGLSYNSPLHF
CDR3 DNA: TGTGCCAGCAGTTCGGAGGGTTTATCCTATAATTCACCCCTCCACTTT

clone size: NA
J gene: TRBJ2-7
V gene: TRBV19
D gene: NA
CDR3 protein: CASTIGGGRVYEQYF
CDR3 DNA: TGTGCCAGTACCATCGGAGGGGGCAGGGTCTACGAGCAGTACTTC

clone size: NA
J gene: TRBJ1-1
V gene: TRBV19
D gene: TRBD1
CDR3 protein: CASSLLTGGTEAFF
CDR3 DNA: TGTGCCAGTAGTCTATTGACAGGGGGCACTGAAGCTTTCTTT

clone size: NA
J gene: TRBJ1-2
V gene: TRBV2
D gene: NA
CDR3 protein: CASSEDSSVAYTF
CDR3 DNA: TGTGCCAGCAGTGAGGACAGCTCGGTCGCCTACACCTTC

clone size: NA
J gene: TRBJ1-5
V gene: TRBV29-1
D gene: NA
CDR3 protein: CSVGQGRGQPQHF
CDR3 DNA: TGCAGCGTGGGTCAGGGAAGGGGACAGCCCCAGCATTTT

clone size: NA
J gene: TRBJ2-7
V gene: TRBV2
D gene: NA
CDR3 protein: CASRERSGAHEQYF
CDR3 DNA: TGTGCCAGCAGAGAAAGATCAGGGGCTCACGAGCAGTACTTC

clone size: NA
J gene: TRBJ2-7
V gene: TRBV2
D gene: TRBD1
CDR3 protein: CASSPGQGAEQYF
CDR3 DNA: TGTGCCAGCAGCCCGGGACAGGGAGCCGAGCAGTACTTC

clone size: NA
J gene: TRBJ1-6
V gene: TRBV6-5
D gene: NA
CDR3 protein: CGSQTYNSPLHF
CDR3 DNA: TGTGGCAGCCAGACATATAATTCACCCCTCCACTTT

clone size: NA
J gene: TRBJ1-1
V gene: TRBV19
D gene: TRBD1
CDR3 protein: CASSWSTGGGTEAFF
CDR3 DNA: TGTGCCAGTAGTTGGAGCACAGGGGGAGGGACTGAAGCTTTCTTT

clone size: NA
J gene: TRBJ1-1
V gene: TRBV6-4
D gene: NA
CDR3 protein: CASSATGLGGTEAFF
CDR3 DNA: TGTGCCAGCAGTGCGACGGGCCTTGGGGGGACTGAAGCTTTCTTT

clone size: NA
J gene: TRBJ1-4
V gene: TRBV7-9
D gene: TRBD1
CDR3 protein: CASSFPQGATNEKLFF
CDR3 DNA: TGTGCCAGCAGCTTCCCTCAGGGGGCAACTAATGAAAAACTGTTTTTT

clone size: NA
J gene: TRBJ1-2
V gene: TRBV19
D gene: TRBD1
CDR3 protein: CASSSGDRVDGYTF
CDR3 DNA: TGTGCCAGTAGTTCAGGGGACAGGGTCGATGGCTACACCTTC

clone size: NA
J gene: TRBJ2-3
V gene: TRBV5-4
D gene: TRBD2
CDR3 protein: CASSTRGGTDTQYF
CDR3 DNA: TGTGCCAGCAGCACCCGCGGGGGTACAGATACGCAGTATTTT

clone size: NA
J gene: TRBJ1-2
V gene: TRBV24-1
D gene: NA
CDR3 protein: CATSDHNSNYGYTF
CDR3 DNA: TGTGCCACCAGTGATCACAACAGCAACTATGGCTACACCTTC

clone size: NA
J gene: TRBJ1-6
V gene: TRBV19
D gene: NA
CDR3 protein: CASSRSNSPLHF
CDR3 DNA: TGTGCCAGTAGTAGGAGTAATTCACCCCTCCACTTT

clone size: NA
J gene: TRBJ1-1
V gene: TRBV4-1
D gene: TRBD1
CDR3 protein: CASSRKQGSPEAFF
CDR3 DNA: TGCGCCAGCAGCCGGAAACAGGGGAGCCCTGAAGCTTTCTTT